This TCR beta chain appears in the sequencing data of a study of regulatory T cells in long-lasting Graves disease. Germline V gene sequence: CDR1 GTSNPN, CDR2 SVGIG (reference sequence). The ends were cut back, 2 bases at V and 7 bases at J, with 9 bases in the middle. This CDR3 is built from 12 residues. This clonotype came up many times. Sample time point: newly diagnosed GD, antithyroid drugs for less than 3 months. Construction of the TCR library relied on RNA isolated from PBMCs. Arm-PCR of CDR3 regions with iRepertoire HTBI primers generated TCR beta libraries. TCRdb reprocessed the multiplex PCR reads with MiXCR, giving one entry per CDR3 protein. The top ten hold about 20% of the sample, which has 350,000 to 450,000 distinct CDR3 sequences, 12% seen once. These data were also reused for a study on T cells in Graves' hyperthyroidism and ophthalmopathy.

The rearrangement uses TRBV30 and TRBJ2-1; D unresolved. The TCR originated in a woman younger than 30 with Graves disease. The sample here was peripheral blood mononuclear cells (PBMCs), taken at new diagnosis, from a patient treated with antithyroid drugs. CDR3 loop: CAWSPWGNEQFF. CDR3 in DNA: TGTGCCTGGAGTCCGTGGGGAAATGAGCAGTTCTTC.